These 7 T cell receptor beta chains originate from one sample sequenced in a study of T cells in Graves' hyperthyroidism and ophthalmopathy (dated by TCRdb to the late 2010s). The library was produced with multiplex PCR. Sequenced using an Illumina HiSeq 2000. Amplification of TCR beta CDR3 regions was carried out from RNA transcripts. The first round of RT-PCR for the TCR CDR3 was performed with the HTBI primer set and the Qiagen OneStep RT-PCR kit. The public reads were quality trimmed at Q25 with fastp and then assembled into clones with MiXCR by TCRdb, keeping productive beta chains. Rows matching on CDR3 protein sequence are summarized as one entry with the most common DNA and genes. The sample has 700,000 to 950,000 distinct CDR3 sequences on record, around 40% of them singletons. The ten largest make up around 32% of the sample. The material sequenced was blood. These receptor sequences come from a woman aged 40 to 55 with Graves' hyperthyroidism.

This clonotype was seen only a few times. The CDR3 is CASQPSGVFYEQFF. DNA for the CDR3: TGTGCCAGCCAGCCTAGCGGGGTCTTCTATGAGCAGTTCTTC. The rearrangement links TRBV5-5 to TRBJ2-1; 9 nucleotides align to TRBD2. The V segment lost 7 bases and the J segment 8 bases; nucleotides outside the gene matches: 10. The germline V gene has CDR1 SGHKS and CDR2 YYEKEE (reference sequence). The CDR3 extends over 14 amino acids.

As to this clonotype: An end of the junction does not agree with germline; a read error may underlie this. The gene calls are TRBV24-1 and TRBJ1-3, with D perhaps TRBD1 (5 bases). Germline V CDR1 and CDR2: KGHDR, SFDVKD. CDR3 length equals 16 residues. The DNA for the CDR3 is TGTGCTACCACAAAATCGACCAGGGTGTCCGGAAACACCATATATTTT. Its protein is CATTKSTRVSGNTIYF.

This clonotype was detected many times. The V call is TRBV2, the J call TRBJ2-5, with D hard to call. Per the germline V gene, CDR1 is SNHLY and CDR2 is FYNNEI. The ends were cut back, 7 bases at V and 0 bases at J, with 9 bases in the middle. This CDR3 is 13 amino acids long. The chain's CDR3 is CASNAQYQETQYF. CDR3 nucleotide sequence: TGTGCCAGCAATGCACAGTACCAAGAGACCCAGTACTTC.

The chain couples TRBV2 to TRBJ1-1, with 7 bases identical to TRBD1. Germline CDR1 SNHLY, CDR2 FYNNEI. This CDR3 is 18 amino acids long. Trimming cost V 3 bases and J 0 bases; bases outside gene matches: 13. Written as DNA, the CDR3 is TGTGCCAGCAGTGAGAGGGGGCAGATAGGGGGCTTGAACACTGAAGCTTTCTTT. This gives the protein CASSERGQIGGLNTEAFF.

This clonotype appeared once. The genes are TRBV29-1 and TRBJ1-2, with D possibly TRBD1 on 5 matching bases. CDR1 and CDR2 (germline): SQVTM, ANQGSEA. V was shortened by 3 bases and J by 8 bases, with 19 bases between the two germline ends. The CDR3 has 14 amino acids. In DNA form, the CDR3 reads TGCAGCGTTGAGTTTCTTTCCAGGGAATCGGGCTACACCTTC. Its protein is CSVEFLSRESGYTF.

This clonotype came up a few times. The genes are TRBV7-9 and TRBJ1-3; D may be TRBD1 (5 bases). The CDR3 sequence is 16 residues long. Trimming took 5 bases from V and 4 from J, leaving 18 bases between them. Germline V gene data show CDR1 as SEHNR and CDR2 as FQNEAQ (reference sequence). CDR3 sequence reads: CASSPSRDFTGNTIYF. In DNA, the CDR3 is TGTGCCAGCAGCCCCTCGAGGGACTTCACCGGAAACACCATATATTTT. Looking up the rest from reference TRBV7-9 and TRBJ1-3 gives the full variable domain: DTGVSQNPRHKITKRGQNVTFRCDPISEHNRLYWYRQTLGQGPEFLTYFQNEAQLEKSRLLSDRFSAERPKGSFSTLEIQRTEQGDSAMYLCASSPSRDFTGNTIYFGEGSWLTVV.

This clonotype was seen repeatedly, ten times or more. The CDR3 here is CASSRRDHLGEKLFF. The CDR3 DNA follows: TGTGCCAGCAGCCGCCGGGACCACCTGGGTGAAAAACTGTTTTTT. This chain uses TRBV7-9 with TRBJ1-4; D perhaps matches TRBD1 (5 bases). V was pared by 5 bases and J by 7 bases, with 17 bases between. CDR3 size: 15 residues. In germline, CDR1 is SEHNR, CDR2 FQNEAQ (reference sequence).